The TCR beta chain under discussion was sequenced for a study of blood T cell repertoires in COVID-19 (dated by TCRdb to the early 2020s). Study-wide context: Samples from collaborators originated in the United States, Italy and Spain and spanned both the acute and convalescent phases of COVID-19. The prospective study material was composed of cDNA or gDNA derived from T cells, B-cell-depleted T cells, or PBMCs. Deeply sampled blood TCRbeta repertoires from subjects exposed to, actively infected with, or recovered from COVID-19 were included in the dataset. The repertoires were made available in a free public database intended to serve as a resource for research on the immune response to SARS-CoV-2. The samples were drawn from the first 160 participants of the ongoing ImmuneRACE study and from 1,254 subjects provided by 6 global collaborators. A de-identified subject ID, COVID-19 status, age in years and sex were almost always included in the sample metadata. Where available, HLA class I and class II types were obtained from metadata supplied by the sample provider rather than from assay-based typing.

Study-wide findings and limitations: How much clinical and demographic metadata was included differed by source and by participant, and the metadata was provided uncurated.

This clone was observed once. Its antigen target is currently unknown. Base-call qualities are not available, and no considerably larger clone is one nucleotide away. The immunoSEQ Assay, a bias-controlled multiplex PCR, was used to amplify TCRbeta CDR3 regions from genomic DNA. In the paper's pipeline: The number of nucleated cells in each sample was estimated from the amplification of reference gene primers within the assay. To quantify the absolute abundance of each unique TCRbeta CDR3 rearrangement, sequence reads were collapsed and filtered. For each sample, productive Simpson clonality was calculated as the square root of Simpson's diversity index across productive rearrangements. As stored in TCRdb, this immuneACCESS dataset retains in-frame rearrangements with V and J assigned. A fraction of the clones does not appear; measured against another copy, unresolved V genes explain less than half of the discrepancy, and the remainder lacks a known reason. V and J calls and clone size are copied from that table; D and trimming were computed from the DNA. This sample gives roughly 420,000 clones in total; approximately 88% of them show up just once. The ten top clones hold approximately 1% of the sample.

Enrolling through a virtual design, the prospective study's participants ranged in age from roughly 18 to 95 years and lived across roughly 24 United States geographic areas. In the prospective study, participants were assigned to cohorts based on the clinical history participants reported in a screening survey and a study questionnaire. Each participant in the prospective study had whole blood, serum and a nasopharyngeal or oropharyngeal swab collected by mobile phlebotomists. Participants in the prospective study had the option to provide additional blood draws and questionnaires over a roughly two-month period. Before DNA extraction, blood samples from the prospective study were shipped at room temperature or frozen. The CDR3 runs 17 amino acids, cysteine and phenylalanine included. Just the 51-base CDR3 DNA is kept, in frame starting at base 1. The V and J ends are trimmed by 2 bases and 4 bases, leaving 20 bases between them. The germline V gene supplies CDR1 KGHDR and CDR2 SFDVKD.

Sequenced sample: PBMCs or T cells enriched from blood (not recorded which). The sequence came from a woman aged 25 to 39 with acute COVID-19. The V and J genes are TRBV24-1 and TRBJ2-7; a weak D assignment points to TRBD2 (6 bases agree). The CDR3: CATSDSAGRTGQYEQYF. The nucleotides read TGTGCCACCAGTGATTCCGCGGGGAGGACGGGGCAGTACGAGCAGTACTTC.